This entry features one T cell receptor beta chain sequence. This entry comes from a study of blood T cell repertoires in COVID-19. Study details: The samples span acute and convalescent COVID-19 from the United States, Italy and Spain. The cDNA or gDNA used as material had been derived from T cells, B-cell-depleted T cells, or PBMCs.

The CDR3 covers 15 residues. The trim removed 5 bases at V and 6 bases at J, leaving 6 bases unmatched. From germline, CDR1 is SGHVS and CDR2 FQNEAQ. The Seattle site enrolled patients during active infection and followed them longitudinally. As handled by the study authors: Reference gene primer amplification gave estimated nucleated cell counts. TCRdb's table, derived via immunoSEQ multiplex PCR, lists solely in-frame clones and lacks some. V and J calls and clone size are given by that table; D and trimming were obtained from the DNA. Here the sample spans about 92,000 clones, roughly 89% being singletons.

The chain employs TRBV7-8 and TRBJ1-5, with 11 bases fitting TRBD1. The sequenced material came from peripheral blood. This TCR was recovered from a woman aged 55-69 years with COVID-19, enrolled during active disease. The CDR3 loop reads CASSPVGTGGQPQHF. CDR3 bases: TGTGCCAGCAGCCCAGTCGGGACAGGGGGTCAGCCCCAGCATTTT.